This TCR beta chain originates from a study of cytomegalovirus exposure and HLA in healthy donors. There are a few counts of this clone. Its antigen remains unknown. The study, taken as a whole, reports: Many donors shared some public TCRs, even though most TCR sequences were rare. A few chains linked to CMV were shown in vitro to be specific for CMV antigens. With high specificity and sensitivity, the classifier reportedly diagnosed cytomegalovirus status. It was found in a later analysis that first-cohort TCR clusters tended to co-occur in the 90 to 150 validation repertoires.

Produced via immunoSEQ multiplex PCR; TCRdb's table is partial and in-frame only. The repertoire consists of approximately 190,000 clones, with 80% to 90% occurring once and the leading ten covering 13%. The material sequenced was PBMCs. The receptor was isolated from a woman aged 30 to 39 in good health and CMV-seropositive.

The CDR3 reads CSVRAEQGSQPQHF. CDR3 nucleotides: TGCAGCGTCCGGGCCGAACAGGGTTCCCAGCCCCAGCATTTT. This chain connects TRBV29-1 to TRBJ1-5; weak D call: TRBD1 (6 bases). The V gene's germline CDR1 is SQVTM and CDR2 ANQGSEA. V lost 6 bases and J lost 7, with 19 bases in between. CDR3 length equals 14 residues.